The 7 T cell receptor beta chains below were found in one sample sequenced in a study of beta chain features in type 1 diabetes. The study reverse transcribed the entire isolated RNA, so it sequenced expressed TCRB transcripts. The table came from immunoSEQ multiplex PCR; TCRdb's copy has only in-frame clones and leaves some out. Among 200,000 to 250,000 clones listed, over 8.5% were seen once. Specimen: naive CD4+ T cells from blood. The origin of the receptors is a woman aged 18-29 years in good health.

The chain is built from TRBV2 and TRBJ1-2; 7 positions agree with TRBD1. The CDR3 consists of 16 residues. The V gene's germline CDR1 is SNHLY and CDR2 FYNNEI. V dropped 3 bases and J dropped 8; count of bases not matched to a gene: 15. The CDR3 nucleotides read TGTGCCAGCAGTGAGCCAGCGACAGGGATGATTGGGGGCTACACCTTC. As protein: CASSEPATGMIGGYTF.

V is TRBV7-2 and J is TRBJ1-2, with a possible D match to TRBD1 (5 bases). The ends were cut back, 5 bases at V and 0 bases at J, with 13 bases in the middle. This CDR3 is 15 amino acids long. Germline CDR1 SGHTA, CDR2 FQGNSA. CDR3 coding DNA: TGTGCCAGCAGCATCTACAGGTACCCTAACTATGGCTACACCTTC. This translates into CASSIYRYPNYGYTF.

The chain uses TRBV11-1 and TRBJ1-1; 10 bases line up with TRBD1. Trimming at V came to 5 bases and at J to 3 bases, leaving 9 bases not matched to a gene. Germline V gives CDR1 SGHAT, CDR2 FQDESV (reference sequence). The CDR3 covers 16 residues. The CDR3 spells CASSGGTGESDTEAFF. The CDR3 nucleotides are TGTGCCAGCAGCGGAGGGACAGGGGAATCGGACACTGAAGCTTTCTTT.

This clone turned up a few times. The chain carries TRBV14 and TRBJ2-7, with D possibly matching TRBD1 (5 bases). The CDR3 contains 13 residues. V lost 1 base to trimming and J lost 7 bases, with 11 bases between them. Germline V lookup: CDR1 SGHDN, CDR2 FVKESK. The CDR3 is CASSQAFRGEQYF. DNA of the CDR3: TGTGCCAGCAGCCAAGCTTTTAGGGGAGAGCAGTACTTC.

This clone occurred a few times. The chain links TRBV19 to TRBJ2-6; 7 bases agree with TRBD1. This CDR3 has 20 amino acids. V shed 4 bases, J shed 4 bases, and the junction held 19 bases outside the gene matches. Germline values: CDR1 LNHDA, CDR2 SQIVND (reference sequence). DNA of the CDR3: TGTGCCAGTAGTACAACCCCGTCCCGGGACAGAGGCGCCGGGGCCAACGTCCTGACTTTC. Translation: CASSTTPSRDRGAGANVLTF.

The CDR3 DNA follows: TGTGCCAGCAGCGCCCGAGGGGGTCGGGGTGAAAAACTGTTTTTT. It encodes CASSARGGRGEKLFF. The chain has TRBV9 and TRBJ1-4; D perhaps matches TRBD1 (6 bases). The V end lost 3 bases, the J end lost 7 bases, and 16 bases lay between the germline ends. This CDR3 has 15 residues. Germline V gene lookup returns CDR1 SGDLS and CDR2 YYNGEE.

A few counts support this clone. The chain joins TRBV19 to TRBJ1-2; no definite D call. The CDR3 consists of 15 residues. Germline V CDR1 and CDR2: LNHDA, SQIVND (reference sequence). Deletions cut 5 bases from V and 3 bases from J, with 16 bases between. The CDR3 spells CASSPHLRGDYGYTF. The CDR3 DNA reads as TGTGCCAGTAGTCCACACCTCCGGGGAGACTATGGCTACACCTTC.